A single sample is the source of the 15 T cell receptor beta chains below, sequenced in a study of shared clonotypes between healthy human individuals. The method was immunoSEQ multiplex PCR; TCRdb's version includes in-frame clones alone and lacks a portion of them. The sample consists of about 690,000 clones, 90% of them appearing once. The sample was memory CD8+ T cells from PBMCs. This sample's subset: CD45RO+ cells pooled with CCR7-negative TemRA cells. The receptors were gathered from a man between 18 and 35 years old in good health. Some clones in this sample may be carry-over from other donors' samples.

The chain combines TRBV28 with TRBJ2-7, with TRBD2 as a possible D gene (6 bases). Germline CDR1 and CDR2: MDHEN and SYDVKM. V was trimmed by 2 bases and J by 4 bases, leaving 21 bases between them. This CDR3 contains 17 residues. CDR3 sequence: CASSLQRGRRGIYEQYF. In nucleotides, the CDR3 is TGTGCCAGCAGTTTACAGCGAGGCAGGCGGGGAATTTACGAGCAGTACTTC.

The CDR3 coding sequence is TGCGCCAGCAACAATCAGATGACCGGGGAGCTGTTTTTT. It codes for CASNNQMTGELFF. V and J are TRBV5-1 and TRBJ2-2; no clear D gene. The CDR3 covers 13 residues. V gave up 6 bases and J gave up 5 bases, with 11 bases separating them. Per germline, CDR1 SGHRS and CDR2 YFSETQ.

This clone has just one count. This sequence joins TRBV4-1 and TRBJ1-1, with unresolved D. This CDR3 is built from 15 residues. The ends were cut back, 2 bases at V and 1 base at J, with 11 bases in the middle. Germline V gene data show CDR1 as MGHRA and CDR2 as YSYEKL. The CDR3 coding sequence is TGCGCCAGCAGCCAATATGCGGGAAGGAACACTGAAGCTTTCTTT. It encodes CASSQYAGRNTEAFF.

This clone came up many times. The chain combines TRBV6-1 with TRBJ2-1, with 12 bases lining up with TRBD2. The V segment lost 1 base and the J segment 7 bases; nucleotides outside the gene matches: 2. The CDR3 consists of 15 residues. Germline CDR1 MNHNS, CDR2 SASEGT. DNA of the CDR3: TGTGCCAGCAGTGAAGAACTAGCGGGGGGTAATGAGCAGTTCTTC. Encoded protein: CASSEELAGGNEQFF.

The V and J genes are TRBV27 and TRBJ1-5; D is undetermined. Germline V CDR1 and CDR2: MNHEY, SMNVEV (reference sequence). Trimming left V 4 bases short and J 7 bases short, with 14 bases between. There are 14 residues in the CDR3. CDR3 sequence reads: CASSSSLVGQPQHF. The CDR3 DNA follows: TGTGCCAGCAGTTCCTCTTTGGTGGGCCAGCCCCAGCATTTT.

This chain connects TRBV7-9 to TRBJ1-4; possible D gene TRBD1, 5 bases. The CDR3 extends over 16 amino acids. CDR1 and CDR2 (germline): SEHNR, FQNEAQ (reference sequence). Trimming stripped 1 base from V and 8 bases from J, with 17 bases between. CDR3 bases: TGTGCCAGCAGCTTAGGCCCCGGGGGGGAGGAAGAAAAACTGTTTTTT. As protein: CASSLGPGGEEEKLFF.

The chain links TRBV4-2 to TRBJ2-1; weak D call: TRBD2 (6 bases). The CDR3 totals 19 residues. The germline V and J ends were trimmed by 4 bases and 0 bases, with 22 bases remaining between them. CDR1 is LGHNA and CDR2 is YNFKEQ in the germline V gene. The CDR3 coding sequence is TGTGCCAGCAGCCGCCTCTTAGAGAGGGGTAGCGGCTCCTACAATGAGCAGTTCTTC. Amino acid sequence: CASSRLLERGSGSYNEQFF.

Regarding this clone: Other DNA variants within this sample encode the same CDR3. This chain joins TRBV27 and TRBJ2-7; no definite D call. Per the germline V gene, CDR1 is MNHEY and CDR2 is SMNVEV (reference sequence). The CDR3 contains 13 residues. The V and J ends lost 0 bases and 3 bases respectively, with 6 bases between them. For the CDR3, the DNA is TGTGCCAGCAGTTTATCGCCCGGCTACGAGCAGTACTTC. Translation gives CASSLSPGYEQYF.

For the CDR3, the DNA is TGTGCCAGCAGCTTAGTGCCGTTCAATGAAAAACTGTTTTTT. Residues: CASSLVPFNEKLFF. This chain joins TRBV7-2 and TRBJ1-4; D not resolved. Deletions cut 1 base from V and 5 bases from J, with 8 bases between. In germline, CDR1 is SGHTA, CDR2 FQGNSA. This CDR3 contains 14 residues.

The rearrangement links TRBV5-1 to TRBJ1-1; tentative D call: TRBD1 (5 bases). The CDR3 runs to 15 residues. V was cut by 1 base and J by 8 bases, with 18 bases left in between. The germline gives CDR1 SGHRS, CDR2 YFSETQ. The CDR3 coding sequence is TGCGCCAGCAGCTTGAGTTGGGGGGAACGGGAAGAAGCTTTCTTT. It translates to CASSLSWGEREEAFF.

This clone was seen only once. The gene calls are TRBV29-1 and TRBJ2-7; tentative D call: TRBD2 (5 bases). The CDR3 is made up of 13 amino acids. Trimming took off 7 bases at V and 2 bases at J, with 15 bases between the two ends. Germline values: CDR1 SQVTM, CDR2 ANQGSEA. CDR3 bases: TGCAGCGCCCGCCCACCCGGGACCTACGAGCAGTACTTC. This sequence encodes CSARPPGTYEQYF.

The rearrangement links TRBV7-7 to TRBJ2-5; no firm D call. This CDR3 region has 13 residues. Germline values: CDR1 SSHAT, CDR2 FNYEAQ (reference sequence). The V and J ends lost 2 bases and 3 bases respectively, with 7 bases between them. The chain's CDR3 is CASSLHSKETQYF. As DNA, the CDR3 is TGTGCCAGCAGCTTACACAGTAAAGAGACCCAGTACTTC.

This chain uses TRBV30 with TRBJ1-5; no clear D. There are 11 residues in the CDR3. Trimming took off 5 bases at V and 5 bases at J, with 7 bases between the two ends. CDR1 and CDR2 (germline): GTSNPN, SVGIG (reference sequence). CDR3 protein: CAWGDDQPQHF. The CDR3 DNA reads TGTGCCTGGGGAGATGATCAGCCCCAGCATTTT.

This CDR3 is CASSGTDYEQYF. The CDR3 nucleotides are TGTGCCAGCAGTGGGACAGATTACGAGCAGTACTTC. This chain links TRBV25-1 with TRBJ2-7, with TRBD1 as a possible D gene (6 bases). CDR3 length: 12 residues. Trimming took 4 bases from V and 4 from J, leaving 8 bases between them. CDR1 is MGHDK and CDR2 is SYGVNS in the germline V gene.

DNA for the CDR3: TGTGCCAGTACCACTTTCTTCCGGGGGGGCAAAAACATTCAGTACTTC. The encoded protein is CASTTFFRGGKNIQYF. The chain carries TRBV19 and TRBJ2-4, with 8 bases aligning to TRBD2. The junction had 11 bases not matched to a gene; V was cut back by 7 bases and J by 3 bases. Germline V CDR1 and CDR2: LNHDA, SQIVND (reference sequence). The length of the CDR3 is 16 residues.